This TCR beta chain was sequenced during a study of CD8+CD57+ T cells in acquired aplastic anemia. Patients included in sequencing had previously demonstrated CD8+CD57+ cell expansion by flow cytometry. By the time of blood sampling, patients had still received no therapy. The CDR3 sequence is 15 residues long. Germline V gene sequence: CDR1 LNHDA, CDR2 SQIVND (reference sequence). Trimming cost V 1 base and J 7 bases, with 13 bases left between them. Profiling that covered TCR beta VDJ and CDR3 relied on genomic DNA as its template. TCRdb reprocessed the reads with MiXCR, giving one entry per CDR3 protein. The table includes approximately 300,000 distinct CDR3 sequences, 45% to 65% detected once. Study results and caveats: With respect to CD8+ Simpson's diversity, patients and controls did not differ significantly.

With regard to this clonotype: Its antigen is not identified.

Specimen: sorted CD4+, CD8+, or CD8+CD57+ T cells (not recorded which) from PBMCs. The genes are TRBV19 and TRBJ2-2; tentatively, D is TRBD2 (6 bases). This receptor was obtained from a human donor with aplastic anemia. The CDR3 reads CASSIVGGGHGELFF. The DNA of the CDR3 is TGTGCCAGTAGTATAGTCGGGGGTGGACACGGGGAGCTGTTTTTT.